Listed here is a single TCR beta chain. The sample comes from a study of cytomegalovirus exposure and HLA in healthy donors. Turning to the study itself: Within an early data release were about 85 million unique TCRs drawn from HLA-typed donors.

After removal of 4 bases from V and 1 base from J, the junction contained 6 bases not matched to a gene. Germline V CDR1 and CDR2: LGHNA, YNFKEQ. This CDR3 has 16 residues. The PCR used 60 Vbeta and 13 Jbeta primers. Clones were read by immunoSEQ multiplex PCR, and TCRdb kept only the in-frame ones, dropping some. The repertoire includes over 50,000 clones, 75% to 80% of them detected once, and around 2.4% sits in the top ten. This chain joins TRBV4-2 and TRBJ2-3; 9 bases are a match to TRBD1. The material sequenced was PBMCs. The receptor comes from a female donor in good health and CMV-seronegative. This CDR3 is CASSPPGQGRTDTQYF. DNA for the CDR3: TGTGCCAGCAGCCCCCCGGGACAGGGACGCACAGATACGCAGTATTTT.